This TCR beta chain is from a study of blood T cells in healthy people across ages. Next came a second PCR, run for about 7 to 12 cycles, which used a sample-barcoded 5' primer along with a J-beta primer mix. Via MiXCR, TCRdb re-called the 5' RACE reads, giving one row per CDR3 protein. Of fewer than 1.5 million distinct CDR3 sequences listed, roughly 45% were seen once; the top ten hold 7.9%. Concerning this clonotype itself: Its antigen remains unidentified.

This CDR3 comprises 16 residues. J was trimmed by 8 bases and V by 6 bases; bases with no gene match: 13. CDR1 is SNHLY, CDR2 FYNNEI, per germline. Whole-study results and caveats: CMV status of donors was not determined, possibly confounding expanded clonotype changes. Since the PBMCs were unsorted, naive and antigen-experienced cells could not be conclusively compared. The study found more naive CD4+ cells and higher diversity in long-lived than aged donors.

Sequencing used blood. The source of this sequence is a woman between 18 and 30 years old in good health. The chain combines TRBV2 with TRBJ1-6; 7 bases agree with TRBD1. DNA of the CDR3: TGTGCCAGCAGATACCGGAGACAGGGTTTGGATTCACCCCTCCACTTT. Translated: CASRYRRQGLDSPLHF.